Shown below are 32 T cell receptor beta chains from a single sample sequenced in a study of shared clonotypes between healthy human individuals. Sequenced by immunoSEQ multiplex PCR; TCRdb stores in-frame clones only, minus some. Among roughly 2,300,000 clones listed, around 90% were seen once. Sequenced input: naive CD4+ T cells from PBMCs. Regarding subset: CD45RA+ positively selected. Receptors originate from a man aged 18 to 29 in good health. Some clones in this sample may be carry-over from other donors' samples.

V gene TRBV7-8 combines with J gene TRBJ2-4; TRBD2 might be the D (6 bases). V was shortened by 3 bases and J by 13 bases, with 13 bases between the two germline ends. The CDR3 is 12 residues long. Germline CDR1 reads SGHVS; CDR2 reads FQNEAQ. CDR3 loop: CASSFPGRNQYF. As DNA, the CDR3 is TGTGCCAGCAGCTTTCCAGGGAGGAACCAGTACTTC.

In its sample, this clone was seen a few times. The rearrangement uses TRBV9 and TRBJ2-3; 8 nucleotides match TRBD1. Germline CDR1 and CDR2: SGDLS and YYNGEE. CDR3 length: 14 residues. The ends lost 7 bases at V and 2 bases at J; junction bases unmatched: 6. The CDR3 is CASGPGQATDTQYF. The DNA for the CDR3 is TGTGCCAGCGGACCGGGACAGGCCACAGATACGCAGTATTTT.

The chain uses TRBV5-1 and TRBJ1-1; D gene unclear. Trimming removed 4 bases from V and 0 bases from J, with 13 bases in between. Germline CDR1 and CDR2: SGHRS and YFSETQ. The CDR3 runs to 15 residues. CDR3 sequence: CASSAVGQVNTEAFF. Here the CDR3 DNA reads TGCGCCAGCAGCGCGGTCGGGCAGGTGAACACTGAAGCTTTCTTT.

On this clone itself: Within the sample, other DNA sequences also encode this same CDR3. The chain combines TRBV10-3 with TRBJ2-1; perhaps TRBD2 as D (6 bases). V shed 5 bases and J shed 6 bases, with 8 bases lying between them. Germline V lookup: CDR1 ENHRY, CDR2 SYGVKD. The CDR3 covers 12 residues. CDR3 amino acids: CAISPGGNEQFF. As DNA, the CDR3 is TGTGCCATCAGTCCCGGGGGCAATGAGCAGTTCTTC.

Concerning this clone: This sample also contains other DNA sequences that code for the same CDR3. The chain is built from TRBV28 and TRBJ2-7, with TRBD2 matching over 15 bases. CDR3 size: 15 residues. Germline-derived CDR1 and CDR2 are MDHEN and SYDVKM. Unmatched junction bases numbered 2, after V lost 2 bases and J lost 6 bases. CDR3 sequence: CASSLPGLAGGEQYF. CDR3 DNA: TGTGCCAGCAGTTTACCGGGACTAGCGGGAGGCGAGCAGTACTTC. Full variable domain (outside the CDR3, taken from reference TRBV28 and TRBJ2-7): DVKVTQSSRYLVKRTGEKVFLECVQDMDHENMFWYRQDPGLGLRLIYFSYDVKMKEKGDIPEGYSVSREKKERFSLILESASTNQTSMYLCASSLPGLAGGEQYFGPGTRLTVT.

V is TRBV5-1 and J is TRBJ2-2; no clear D. Germline-derived CDR1 and CDR2 are SGHRS and YFSETQ. The V end was cut by 4 bases, the J end by 5 bases, with 9 bases between. The CDR3 spans 13 residues. The CDR3 DNA reads as TGCGCCAGCAGCATGGAGTCTACCGGGGAGCTGTTTTTT. It specifies CASSMESTGELFF.

V gene TRBV18 combines with J gene TRBJ2-7, with TRBD2 matching 7 bases. Germline CDR1 KGHSH, CDR2 LQKENI. The CDR3 length is 13 residues. The trim removed 6 bases at V and 3 bases at J, leaving 5 bases unmatched. The CDR3 is CASSMASGYEQYF. The CDR3 DNA follows: TGTGCCAGCTCTATGGCTAGCGGCTACGAGCAGTACTTC.

V gene TRBV18 combines with J gene TRBJ2-3; D unclear. The CDR3 runs 15 residues. From germline, CDR1 is KGHSH and CDR2 LQKENI. Trimming left V 6 bases short and J 0 bases short, with 13 bases between. CDR3 region: CASSLLLQSTDTQYF. Here the CDR3 DNA reads TGTGCCAGCTCCCTCCTTCTGCAAAGCACAGATACGCAGTATTTT.

This chain uses TRBV15 with TRBJ2-5; D is perhaps TRBD1 or TRBD2 (6 bases each). CDR1 is LNHNV, CDR2 YYDKDF, per germline (reference sequence). V was cut by 4 bases and J by 5 bases, with 14 bases left in between. The CDR3 is made up of 14 amino acids. The CDR3 loop reads CATSTTRGGETQYF. The CDR3 region has the DNA TGTGCCACCAGCACGACTCGAGGGGGGGAGACCCAGTACTTC.

The CDR3 here is CASSTTGDSYNEQFF. CDR3 sequence (DNA): TGTGCCAGCAGTACGACAGGGGACTCCTACAATGAGCAGTTCTTC. The chain couples TRBV9 to TRBJ2-1; TRBD1 aligns across 8 bases. The CDR3 extends over 15 amino acids. Germline V CDR1 and CDR2: SGDLS, YYNGEE. J gave up 0 bases and V 5 bases, and 4 bases lay outside the gene matches. Full variable domain (missing parts from reference TRBV9 and TRBJ2-1): DSGVTQTPKHLITATGQRVTLRCSPRSGDLSVYWYQQSLDQGLQFLIQYYNGEERAKGNILERFSAQQFPDLHSELNLSSLELGDSALYFCASSTTGDSYNEQFFGPGTRLTVL.

This clone was counted once. This sample also contains other DNA sequences that code for the same CDR3. The chain joins TRBV5-4 to TRBJ2-7; TRBD1 matches at 7 bases. Trimming removed 3 bases from V and 2 bases from J; junction bases left unmatched: 5. CDR1 SGHNT and CDR2 YYREEE come from the germline V gene (reference sequence). The CDR3 runs 14 residues. The CDR3 loop reads CASSSGQGAYEQYF. Written as DNA, the CDR3 is TGTGCCAGCAGCTCGGGGCAGGGGGCCTACGAGCAGTACTTC.

CDR3 DNA: TGTGCCAGCAGCCCTGGCCGGGAGCCTACAAGGAGGTACTTC. This gives the protein CASSPGREPTRRYF. The chain combines TRBV27 with TRBJ2-7; D is possibly TRBD2 (6 bases). The CDR3 extends over 14 amino acids. The germline V gene has CDR1 MNHEY and CDR2 SMNVEV (reference sequence). Trimming took off 6 bases at V and 12 bases at J, with 24 bases between the two ends.

The chain has TRBV6-5 and TRBJ2-1; D is tentatively TRBD1 or TRBD2 (5 bases each). Trimming took 6 bases from V and 10 from J, leaving 19 bases between them. The CDR3 sequence is 14 residues long. Germline V gives CDR1 MNHEY, CDR2 SVGAGI. CDR3 loop: CASSSSRGAPEQFF. Here the CDR3 DNA reads TGTGCCAGCAGCTCCTCTCGAGGGGCTCCGGAGCAGTTCTTC.

The chain is built from TRBV7-2 and TRBJ1-5; no clear D. V was trimmed by 5 bases and J by 3 bases, leaving 11 bases between them. The CDR3 has 14 residues. The germline CDR1 and CDR2 sequences are SGHTA and FQGNSA. CDR3 residues: CASSPSAPNQPQHF. CDR3 DNA sequence: TGTGCCAGCAGCCCTTCGGCCCCCAATCAGCCCCAGCATTTT.

V gene TRBV5-1 combines with J gene TRBJ2-7, with 7 bases that match TRBD2. V lost 1 base to trimming and J lost 3 bases; unmatched junction nucleotides: 13. Germline lookup yields CDR1 SGHRS and CDR2 YFSETQ. This CDR3 region has 17 residues. The CDR3, as DNA: TGCGCCAGCAGCTTGAGGGCGGGAGCGAATTTAAACTACGAGCAGTACTTC. As protein: CASSLRAGANLNYEQYF.

V and J are TRBV28 and TRBJ2-7; D is unclear. Between the trimmed V and J ends, which lost 4 bases and 3 bases, there was a span of 10 bases. Germline V CDR1 and CDR2: MDHEN, SYDVKM. The CDR3 loop spans 13 amino acids. CDR3 amino acids: CASSSTSIYEQYF. The CDR3 DNA is TGTGCCAGCAGTTCCACATCTATCTACGAGCAGTACTTC.

The chain links TRBV5-6 to TRBJ2-7; weak D call: TRBD2 (6 bases). CDR1 SGHDT and CDR2 YYEEEE come from the germline V gene. The CDR3 is made up of 13 amino acids. Trimming removed 4 bases from V and 2 bases from J, with 10 bases in between. CDR3 bases: TGTGCCAGCAGCCCGGGAGCCCCCTACGAGCAGTACTTC. This codes for CASSPGAPYEQYF. Based on the CDR3 plus reference TRBV5-6 and TRBJ2-7, the full variable domain is DAGVTQSPTHLIKTRGQQVTLRCSPKSGHDTVSWYQQALGQGPQFIFQYYEEEERQRGNFPDRFSGHQFPNYSSELNVNALLLGDSALYLCASSPGAPYEQYFGPGTRLTVT.

The V gene is TRBV11-1, the J gene TRBJ2-7; D is possibly TRBD1 (5 bases). The CDR3 is 14 amino acids. Germline CDR1 is SGHAT and CDR2 is FQDESV (reference sequence). Trimming left V 2 bases short and J 1 base short, with 9 bases between. The CDR3 reads CASSLYPGSYEQYF. Here the CDR3 DNA reads TGTGCCAGCAGCTTATATCCAGGGTCCTACGAGCAGTACTTC.

This rearrangement joins TRBV11-2 to TRBJ2-2, with D hard to call. V lost 1 base and J lost 0, with 3 bases in between. Germline V gene sequence: CDR1 SGHAT, CDR2 FQNNGV. The CDR3 sequence is 14 residues long. This chain's CDR3 is CASSLGPNTGELFF. CDR3 in DNA: TGTGCCAGCAGCTTAGGACCGAACACCGGGGAGCTGTTTTTT.

This sequence joins TRBV12-5 and TRBJ2-7, with D possibly called TRBD1 or TRBD2 (6 bases each). V was shortened by 3 bases and J by 5 bases, with 11 bases between the two germline ends. From germline, CDR1 is LGHNT and CDR2 FRNRAP. The CDR3 length is 13 residues. CDR3 residues: CASGFPGEDEQYF. As DNA, the CDR3 is TGTGCTAGTGGTTTTCCAGGGGAGGACGAGCAGTACTTC. Complete variable domain (other parts from reference TRBV12-5 and TRBJ2-7): DARVTQTPRHKVTEMGQEVTMRCQPILGHNTVFWYRQTMMQGLELLAYFRNRAPLDDSGMPKDRFSAEMPDATLATLKIQPSEPRDSAVYFCASGFPGEDEQYFGPGTRLTVT.

As regards this clone: Other DNA sequences from this sample encode an identical CDR3 as well. The chain links TRBV28 to TRBJ1-1; D is undetermined. The CDR3 contains 13 residues. V lost 5 bases, J lost 4 bases, and 11 bases lay in between. The germline gives CDR1 MDHEN, CDR2 SYDVKM. CDR3 nucleotide sequence: TGTGCCAGCAGTCTTAGAGGGTTCACTGAAGCTTTCTTT. It is translated as CASSLRGFTEAFF.

J is TRBJ2-5 and V is TRBV5-4; the match to TRBD2 covers 13 bases. The length of the CDR3 is 15 residues. From germline, CDR1 is SGHNT and CDR2 YYREEE (reference sequence). V dropped 3 bases and J dropped 4; count of bases not matched to a gene: 3. This CDR3 reads CASSSGLAGSETQYF. DNA of the CDR3: TGTGCCAGCAGCTCGGGACTAGCGGGATCAGAGACCCAGTACTTC.

The chain is built from TRBV9 and TRBJ2-7; the match to TRBD2 covers 8 bases. CDR1 and CDR2 (germline): SGDLS, YYNGEE. The CDR3 runs 14 residues. With 6 bases clipped from V and 7 bases from J, the junction kept 12 bases outside the gene matches. CDR3 loop: CASTFGAGGEEQYF. CDR3 DNA sequence: TGTGCCAGCACCTTCGGGGCGGGAGGAGAGGAGCAGTACTTC.

The chain couples TRBV10-3 to TRBJ2-3; D possibly corresponds to TRBD1 (6 bases). Trimming took 0 bases from V and 6 from J, leaving 19 bases between them. The CDR3 is 17 residues long. CDR1 and CDR2 from the germline V gene are ENHRY and SYGVKD. Here the CDR3 DNA reads TGTGCCATCAGTGAGTCGGGGGCAAATAGTTGGGCTGATACGCAGTATTTT. Encoded protein: CAISESGANSWADTQYF.

The J gene is TRBJ2-1, the V gene TRBV14; D is uncertain. With 0 bases removed from V and 4 bases from J, the gap between germline ends came to 7 bases. The CDR3 loop spans 14 amino acids. The germline CDR1 and CDR2 sequences are SGHDN and FVKESK. For the CDR3, the DNA is TGTGCCAGCAGCCAAGATTTTTTGTACAATGAGCAGTTCTTC. It is translated as CASSQDFLYNEQFF.

The chain has TRBV28 and TRBJ1-2, with D maybe TRBD1 (5 bases). Germline loops: CDR1 MDHEN, CDR2 SYDVKM. The length of the CDR3 is 15 residues. The ends were cut back, 4 bases at V and 4 bases at J, with 16 bases in the middle. In nucleotides, the CDR3 is TGTGCCAGCAGTTCTCTCGGGGCCTTCTTCTATGGCTACACCTTC. Its protein is CASSSLGAFFYGYTF.

Remarks on this clone: One junction end disagrees with the germline gene, perhaps due to a read error. The rearrangement joins TRBV16 to TRBJ2-3; D is unresolved. The CDR3 is 12 amino acids. The V gene's germline CDR1 is KGHSY and CDR2 FQNENV. This CDR3 reads CASSQYSSGTNF. Written as DNA, the CDR3 is TGTGCCAGCAGCCAATACAGCTCCGGAACGAATTTT.

The J gene is TRBJ1-2, the V gene TRBV6-1; 7 bases match TRBD1. Germline V CDR1 and CDR2: MNHNS, SASEGT. This CDR3 region has 14 residues. Germline trimming cut 3 bases from V and 6 bases from J; bases unmatched to any gene: 7. The CDR3 sequence: CASSDNTGVNGYTF. Written as DNA, the CDR3 is TGTGCCAGCAGTGACAATACAGGGGTTAATGGCTACACCTTC.

This clone is a singleton in its sample. The rearrangement joins TRBV19 to TRBJ2-7; possibly TRBD1 or TRBD2 for D (5 bases each). This CDR3 contains 14 residues. Germline V gene lookup returns CDR1 LNHDA and CDR2 SQIVND (reference sequence). V was shortened by 5 bases and J by 4 bases, with 15 bases between the two germline ends. CDR3 in amino acids: CASSLGRNFYEQYF. In DNA, the CDR3 is TGTGCCAGTAGTTTGGGACGGAACTTTTACGAGCAGTACTTC.

This rearrangement joins TRBV15 to TRBJ1-4; 10 nucleotides align to TRBD1. CDR1 and CDR2 from the germline V gene are LNHNV and YYDKDF (reference sequence). The junction had 9 bases not matched to a gene; V was cut back by 6 bases and J by 8 bases. This CDR3 spans 15 amino acids. Written as DNA, the CDR3 is TGTGCCACCAGAAACGACAGGGGGCCAGGGGAAAAACTGTTTTTT. Amino acids: CATRNDRGPGEKLFF.

V and J are TRBV5-1 and TRBJ2-3; D may be TRBD2 (6 bases). This CDR3 is 14 amino acids long. Trimming removed 0 bases from V and 6 bases from J, with 11 bases in between. Germline CDR1 is SGHRS and CDR2 is YFSETQ. The CDR3 is CASSLELAIDTQYF. In nucleotides, the CDR3 is TGCGCCAGCAGCTTGGAACTAGCTATTGATACGCAGTATTTT.

V gene TRBV28 combines with J gene TRBJ2-4, with D tentatively TRBD1 (6 bases). Germline-derived CDR1 and CDR2 are MDHEN and SYDVKM. Trimming removed 5 bases from V and 0 bases from J, with 11 bases in between. The CDR3 contains 15 residues. The CDR3, as DNA: TGTGCCAGCAGTGAGGGACAAATAGCCAAAAACATTCAGTACTTC. Translation: CASSEGQIAKNIQYF.